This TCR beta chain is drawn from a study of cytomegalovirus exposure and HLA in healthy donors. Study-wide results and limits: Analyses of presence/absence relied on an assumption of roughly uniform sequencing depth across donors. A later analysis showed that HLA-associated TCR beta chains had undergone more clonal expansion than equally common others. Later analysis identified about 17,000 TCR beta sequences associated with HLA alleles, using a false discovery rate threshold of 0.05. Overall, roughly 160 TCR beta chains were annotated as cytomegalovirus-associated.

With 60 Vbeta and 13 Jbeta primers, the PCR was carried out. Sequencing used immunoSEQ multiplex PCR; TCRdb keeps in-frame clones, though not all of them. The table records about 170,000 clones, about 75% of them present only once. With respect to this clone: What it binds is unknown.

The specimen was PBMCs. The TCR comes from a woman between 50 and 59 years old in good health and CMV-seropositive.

The CDR3 region has the DNA TGTGCCAGCAGTTACTCCGGGAAAAACACTGAAGCTTTCTTT. It specifies CASSYSGKNTEAFF. The chain recombines TRBV6-6 with TRBJ1-1; no reliable D call. The V gene's germline CDR1 is MNHNY and CDR2 SVGAGI (reference sequence). The CDR3 covers 14 residues. Trimming left V 0 bases short and J 2 bases short, with 7 bases between.